The present TCR beta chain was sequenced within a study of blood T cell repertoires in COVID-19. A single count supports this clone. Here immunoSEQ multiplex PCR was the method, and the copy in TCRdb shows in-frame clones only, minus some. The sample includes tens of thousands of clones, roughly 80% of them seen just once. CDR3 size: 17 residues. This sequence was found in a man aged 60 to 75 in a cohort sampled during active COVID-19. Material: peripheral blood. V and J are TRBV21-1 and TRBJ1-5; TRBD1 was called by the table and not checked on the DNA. TRBV21-1 is listed as a pseudogene. For the CDR3, the DNA is TGTGCCAGCAGCTCCCTGGGACAATCGTGCTGCAATCAGCCCCAGCATTTT. Translated, it gives CASSSLGQSCCNQPQHF.